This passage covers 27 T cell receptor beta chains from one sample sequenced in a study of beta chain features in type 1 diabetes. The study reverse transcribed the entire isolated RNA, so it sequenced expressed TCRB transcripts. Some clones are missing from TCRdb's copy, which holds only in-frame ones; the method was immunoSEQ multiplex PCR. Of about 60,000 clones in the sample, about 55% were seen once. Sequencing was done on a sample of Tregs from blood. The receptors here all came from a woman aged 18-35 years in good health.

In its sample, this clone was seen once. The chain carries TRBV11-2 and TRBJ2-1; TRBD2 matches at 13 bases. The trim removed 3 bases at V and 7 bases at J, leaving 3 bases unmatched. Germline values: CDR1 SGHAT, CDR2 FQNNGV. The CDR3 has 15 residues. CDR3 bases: TGTGCCAGCAGCTTGACTAGCGGGAGGTGGAATGAGCAGTTCTTC. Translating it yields CASSLTSGRWNEQFF. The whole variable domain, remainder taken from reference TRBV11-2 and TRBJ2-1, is EAGVAQSPRYKIIEKRQSVAFWCNPISGHATLYWYQQILGQGPKLLIQFQNNGVVDDSQLPKDRFSAERLKGVDSTLKIQPAKLEDSAVYLCASSLTSGRWNEQFFGPGTRLTVL.

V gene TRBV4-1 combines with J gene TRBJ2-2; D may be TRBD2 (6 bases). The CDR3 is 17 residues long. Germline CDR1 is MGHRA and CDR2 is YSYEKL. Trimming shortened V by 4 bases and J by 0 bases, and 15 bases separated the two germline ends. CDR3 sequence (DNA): TGCGCCAGCAGCCGAGACCCGAGCGGGCCGAACACCGGGGAGCTGTTTTTT. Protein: CASSRDPSGPNTGELFF.

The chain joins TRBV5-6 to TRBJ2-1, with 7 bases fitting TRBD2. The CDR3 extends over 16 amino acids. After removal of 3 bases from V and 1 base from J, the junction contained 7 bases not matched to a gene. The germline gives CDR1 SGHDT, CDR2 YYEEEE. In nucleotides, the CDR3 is TGTGCCAGCAGCTCGGCGGGAGTGGGGTCCTACAATGAGCAGTTCTTC. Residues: CASSSAGVGSYNEQFF.

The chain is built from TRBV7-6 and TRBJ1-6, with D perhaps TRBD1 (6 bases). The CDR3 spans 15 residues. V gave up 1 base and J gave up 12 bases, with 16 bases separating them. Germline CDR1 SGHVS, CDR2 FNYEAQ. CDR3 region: CASSLVPLPQGPLHF. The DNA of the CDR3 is TGTGCCAGCAGCTTAGTGCCGCTCCCACAGGGACCCCTCCACTTT. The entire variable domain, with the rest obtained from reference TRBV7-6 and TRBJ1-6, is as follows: GAGVSQSPRYKVTKRGQDVALRCDPISGHVSLYWYRQALGQGPEFLTYFNYEAQQDKSGLPNDRFSAERPEGSISTLTIQRTEQRDSAMYRCASSLVPLPQGPLHFGNGTRLTVT.

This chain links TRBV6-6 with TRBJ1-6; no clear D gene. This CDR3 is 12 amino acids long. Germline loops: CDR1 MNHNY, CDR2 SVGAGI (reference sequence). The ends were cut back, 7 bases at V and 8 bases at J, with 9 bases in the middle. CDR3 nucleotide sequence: TGTGCCAGCAAGGCGGTCCATTCACCCCTCCACTTT. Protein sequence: CASKAVHSPLHF.

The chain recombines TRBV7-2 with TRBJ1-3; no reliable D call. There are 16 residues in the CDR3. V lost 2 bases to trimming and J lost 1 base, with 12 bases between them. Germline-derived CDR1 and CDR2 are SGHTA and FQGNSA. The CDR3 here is CASSLIGQASGNTIYF. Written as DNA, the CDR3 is TGTGCCAGCAGCTTAATAGGCCAGGCTTCTGGAAACACCATATATTTT.

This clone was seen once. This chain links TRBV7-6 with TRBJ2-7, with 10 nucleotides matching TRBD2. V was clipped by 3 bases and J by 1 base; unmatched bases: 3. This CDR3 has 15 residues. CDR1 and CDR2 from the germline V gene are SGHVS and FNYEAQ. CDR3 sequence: CASSFSAGGSYEQYF. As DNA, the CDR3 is TGTGCCAGCAGCTTCTCAGCGGGGGGGTCCTACGAGCAGTACTTC. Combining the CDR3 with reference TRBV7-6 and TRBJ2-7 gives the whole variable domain GAGVSQSPRYKVTKRGQDVALRCDPISGHVSLYWYRQALGQGPEFLTYFNYEAQQDKSGLPNDRFSAERPEGSISTLTIQRTEQRDSAMYRCASSFSAGGSYEQYFGPGTRLTVT.

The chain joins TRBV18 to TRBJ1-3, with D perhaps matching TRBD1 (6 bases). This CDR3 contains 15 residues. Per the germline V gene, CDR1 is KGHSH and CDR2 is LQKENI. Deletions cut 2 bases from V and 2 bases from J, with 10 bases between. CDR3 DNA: TGTGCCAGCTCACCAGACCCAGGGGCTGGAAACACCATATATTTT. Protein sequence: CASSPDPGAGNTIYF.

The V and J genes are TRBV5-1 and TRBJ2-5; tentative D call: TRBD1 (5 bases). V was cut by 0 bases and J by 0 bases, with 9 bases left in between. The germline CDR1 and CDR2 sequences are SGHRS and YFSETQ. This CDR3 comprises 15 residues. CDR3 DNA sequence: TGCGCCAGCAGCTTGGGACAGTGGTACCAAGAGACCCAGTACTTC. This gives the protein CASSLGQWYQETQYF.

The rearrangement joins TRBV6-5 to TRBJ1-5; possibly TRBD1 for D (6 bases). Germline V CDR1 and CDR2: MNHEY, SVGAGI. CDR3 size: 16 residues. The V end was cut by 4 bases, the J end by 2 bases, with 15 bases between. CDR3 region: CASSSFTGKGNQPQHF. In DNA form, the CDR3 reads TGTGCCAGCAGTTCCTTTACAGGGAAGGGCAATCAGCCCCAGCATTTT.

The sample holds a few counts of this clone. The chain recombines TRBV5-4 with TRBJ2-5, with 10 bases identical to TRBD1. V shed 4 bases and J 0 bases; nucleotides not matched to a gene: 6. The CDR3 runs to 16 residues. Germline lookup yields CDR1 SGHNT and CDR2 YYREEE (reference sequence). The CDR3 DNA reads TGTGCCAGCAGCCAAGGGACAGGGGCCTACCAAGAGACCCAGTACTTC. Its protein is CASSQGTGAYQETQYF.

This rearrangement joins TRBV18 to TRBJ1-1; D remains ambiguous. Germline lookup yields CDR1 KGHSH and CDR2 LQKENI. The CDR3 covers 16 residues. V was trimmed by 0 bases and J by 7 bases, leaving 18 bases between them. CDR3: CASSPPTLAGFGEAFF. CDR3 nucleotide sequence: TGTGCCAGCTCACCACCGACCCTCGCCGGGTTCGGTGAAGCTTTCTTT.

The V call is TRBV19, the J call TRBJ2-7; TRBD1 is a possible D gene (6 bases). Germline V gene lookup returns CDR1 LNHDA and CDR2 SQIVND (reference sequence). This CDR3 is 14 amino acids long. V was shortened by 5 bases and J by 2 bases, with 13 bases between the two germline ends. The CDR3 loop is CASSFWDKPYEQYF. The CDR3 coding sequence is TGTGCCAGTAGTTTCTGGGACAAACCCTACGAGCAGTACTTC.

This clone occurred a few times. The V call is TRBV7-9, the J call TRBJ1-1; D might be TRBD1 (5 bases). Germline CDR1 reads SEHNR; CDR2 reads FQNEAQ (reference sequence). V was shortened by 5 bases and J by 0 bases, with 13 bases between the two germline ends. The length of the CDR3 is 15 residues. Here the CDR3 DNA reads TGTGCCAGCAGCCCTCGGGGGAGGATGAACACTGAAGCTTTCTTT. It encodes CASSPRGRMNTEAFF.

The CDR3 DNA is TGTGCCAGCAGCCGGGACAGCACTGAAGCTTTCTTT. Translated, it gives CASSRDSTEAFF. This chain uses TRBV11-2 with TRBJ1-1, with TRBD1 identical over 7 bases. CDR3 length: 12 amino acids. Germline V gene sequence: CDR1 SGHAT, CDR2 FQNNGV. With V trimmed by 5 bases and J by 4 bases, 1 base remained unmatched. The variable domain in full, completed from reference TRBV11-2 and TRBJ1-1, reads EAGVAQSPRYKIIEKRQSVAFWCNPISGHATLYWYQQILGQGPKLLIQFQNNGVVDDSQLPKDRFSAERLKGVDSTLKIQPAKLEDSAVYLCASSRDSTEAFFGQGTRLTVV.

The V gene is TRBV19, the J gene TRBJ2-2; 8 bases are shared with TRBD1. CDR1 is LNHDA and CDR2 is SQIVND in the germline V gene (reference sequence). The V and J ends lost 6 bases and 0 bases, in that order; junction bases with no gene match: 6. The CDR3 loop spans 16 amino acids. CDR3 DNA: TGTGCCAGTAGACTCCGGGACAGGTCGAACACCGGGGAGCTGTTTTTT. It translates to CASRLRDRSNTGELFF.

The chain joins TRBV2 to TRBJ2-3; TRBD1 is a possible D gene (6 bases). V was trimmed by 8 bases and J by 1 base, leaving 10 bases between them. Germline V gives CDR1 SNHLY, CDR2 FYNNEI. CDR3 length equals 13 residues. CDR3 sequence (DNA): TGTGCCAGCCGGCGACAGGGCACAGATACGCAGTATTTT. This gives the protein CASRRQGTDTQYF.

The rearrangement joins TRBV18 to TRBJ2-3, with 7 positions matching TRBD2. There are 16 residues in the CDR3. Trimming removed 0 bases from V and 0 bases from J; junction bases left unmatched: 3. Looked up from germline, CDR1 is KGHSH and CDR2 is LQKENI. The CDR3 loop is CASSPPAGISTDTQYF. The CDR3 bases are TGTGCCAGCTCACCACCAGCGGGGATTAGCACAGATACGCAGTATTTT.

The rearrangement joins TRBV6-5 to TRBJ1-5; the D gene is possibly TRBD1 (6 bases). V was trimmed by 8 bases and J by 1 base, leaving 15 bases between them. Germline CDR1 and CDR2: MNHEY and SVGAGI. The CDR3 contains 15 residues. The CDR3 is CASHVDGQSNQPQHF. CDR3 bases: TGTGCCAGCCACGTCGACGGACAGAGCAATCAGCCCCAGCATTTT.

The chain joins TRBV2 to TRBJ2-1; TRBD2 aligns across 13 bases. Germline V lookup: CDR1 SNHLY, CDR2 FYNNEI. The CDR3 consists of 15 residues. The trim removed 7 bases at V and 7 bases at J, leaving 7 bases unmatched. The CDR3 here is CASIRLAGGWNEQFF. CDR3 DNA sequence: TGTGCCAGCATTAGACTAGCGGGAGGTTGGAATGAGCAGTTCTTC.

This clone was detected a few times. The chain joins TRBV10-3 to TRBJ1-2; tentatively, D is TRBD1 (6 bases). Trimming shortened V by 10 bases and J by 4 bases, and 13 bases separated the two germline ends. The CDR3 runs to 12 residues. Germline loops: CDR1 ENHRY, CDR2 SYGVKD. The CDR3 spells CASYVQGYGYTF. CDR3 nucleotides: TGTGCCAGCTATGTACAGGGCTATGGCTACACCTTC.

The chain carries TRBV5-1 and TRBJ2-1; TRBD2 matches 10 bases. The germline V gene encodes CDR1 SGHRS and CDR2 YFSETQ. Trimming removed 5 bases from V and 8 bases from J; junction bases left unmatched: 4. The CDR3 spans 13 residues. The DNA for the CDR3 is TGCGCCAGCAGTAGCGGGGGGATCGATGAGCAGTTCTTC. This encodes CASSSGGIDEQFF.

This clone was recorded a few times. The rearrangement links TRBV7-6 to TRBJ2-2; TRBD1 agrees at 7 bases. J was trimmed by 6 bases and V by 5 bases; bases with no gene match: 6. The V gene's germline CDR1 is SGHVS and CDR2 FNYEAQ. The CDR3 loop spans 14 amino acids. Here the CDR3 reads CASSPSQGAGELFF. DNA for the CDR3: TGTGCCAGCAGCCCTTCCCAGGGGGCCGGGGAGCTGTTTTTT.

The CDR3 region is CAISESSEQFF. The CDR3 region has the DNA TGTGCCATCAGTGAGTCGAGTGAGCAGTTCTTC. The J gene is TRBJ2-1, the V gene TRBV10-3; no reliable D call. The CDR3 has 11 amino acids. Trimming stripped 0 bases from V and 9 bases from J, with 3 bases between. Germline CDR1 and CDR2: ENHRY and SYGVKD.

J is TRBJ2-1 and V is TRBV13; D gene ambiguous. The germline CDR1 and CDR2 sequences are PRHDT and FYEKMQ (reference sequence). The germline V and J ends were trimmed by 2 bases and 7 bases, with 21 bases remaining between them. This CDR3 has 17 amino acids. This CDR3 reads CASSLKALLGQPNEQFF. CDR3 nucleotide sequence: TGTGCCAGCAGCTTAAAGGCCCTATTGGGCCAGCCAAATGAGCAGTTCTTC.

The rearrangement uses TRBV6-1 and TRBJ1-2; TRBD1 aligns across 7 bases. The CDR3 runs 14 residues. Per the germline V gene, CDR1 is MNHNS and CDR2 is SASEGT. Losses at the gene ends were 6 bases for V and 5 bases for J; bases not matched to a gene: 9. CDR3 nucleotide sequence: TGTGCCAGCAGGGACGGACCAGGGGGATATGGCTACACCTTC. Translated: CASRDGPGGYGYTF.

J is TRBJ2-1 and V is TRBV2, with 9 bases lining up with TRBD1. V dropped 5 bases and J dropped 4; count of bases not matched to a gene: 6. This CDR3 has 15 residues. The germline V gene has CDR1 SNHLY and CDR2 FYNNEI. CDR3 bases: TGTGCCAGCAGTACTCCCGGGACAGGGTACAATGAGCAGTTCTTC. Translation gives CASSTPGTGYNEQFF.